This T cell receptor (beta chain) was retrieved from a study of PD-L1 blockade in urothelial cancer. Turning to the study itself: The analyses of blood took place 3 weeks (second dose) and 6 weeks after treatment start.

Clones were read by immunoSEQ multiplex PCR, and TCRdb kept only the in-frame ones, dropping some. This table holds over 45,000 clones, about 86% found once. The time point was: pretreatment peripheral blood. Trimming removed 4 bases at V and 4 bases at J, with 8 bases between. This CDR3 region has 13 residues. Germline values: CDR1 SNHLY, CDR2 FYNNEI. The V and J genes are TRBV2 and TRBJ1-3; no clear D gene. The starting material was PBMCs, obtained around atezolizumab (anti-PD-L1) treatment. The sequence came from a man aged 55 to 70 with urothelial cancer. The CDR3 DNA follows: TGTGCCAGCAGTGCCAGAACCGGAAACACCATATATTTT. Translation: CASSARTGNTIYF. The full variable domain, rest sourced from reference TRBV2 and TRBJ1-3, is EPEVTQTPSHQVTQMGQEVILRCVPISNHLYFYWYRQILGQKVEFLVSFYNNEISEKSEIFDDQFSVERPDGSNFTLKIRSTKLEDSAMYFCASSARTGNTIYFGEGSWLTVV.